This is a list of T cell receptor beta chains from one sample in a study of T cell responses to AZD1222 COVID-19 vaccine. The table came from immunoSEQ multiplex PCR; TCRdb's copy has only in-frame clones and leaves some out. The repertoire holds 150,000 to 200,000 clones, with roughly nine tenths as singletons. Sequences were derived from peripheral blood, sampled on day 0 of AZD1222 vaccination. The origin of the receptors is an adult in good health. The CDR3 runs from the conserved cysteine through the conserved F or W. The D gene is left open where the match is weak. Clone size, where shown, is once, few, many, or a class for clones that have expanded.

V	D	J	size	DNA	CDR3
TRBV9	NA	TRBJ1-4	once	TGTGCCAGCAGCGTAGATAGGGCTGCGGGCGTCGGGGAACTGTTTTTT	CASSVDRAAGVGELFF
TRBV2	NA	TRBJ1-5	NA	TGTGCCAGCAGGGAAGGGGCTAGGGGCGGCAATCAGCCCCAGCATTTT	CASREGARGGNQPQHF
TRBV27	NA	TRBJ2-7	many	TGTGCCAGCAGGATAGTGGTAAGCTCCTACGAGCAGTACTTC	CASRIVVSSYEQYF
TRBV5-1	TRBD1	TRBJ2-1	NA	TGCGCCAGCAGCTTTCCGCGCCAGGGGGCCTACAATGAGCAGTTCTTC	CASSFPRQGAYNEQFF
TRBV3-1/TRBV3-2	NA	TRBJ2-1	NA	TGTGCCAGCAGCCCATCCACGGGGAATGAGCAGTTCTTC	CASSPSTGNEQFF
TRBV6-2/TRBV6-3	TRBD2	TRBJ2-3	NA	TGTGCCAGCAGTCCCGTAGCGGGGTGGGGCACAGATACGCAGTATTTT	CASSPVAGWGTDTQYF
TRBV25-1	NA	TRBJ1-2	NA	TGTGCCAGCACCGGGACGGCCTATGGCTACACCTTC	CASTGTAYGYTF
TRBV7-3	TRBD2	TRBJ2-5	NA	TGTGCCAGCAGCTCGTGCGGGGGGGGCCGCGAGACCCAGTACTTC	CASSSCGGGRETQYF
TRBV24-1	NA	TRBJ2-3	NA	TGTGCCACCAGTGTCGTTTGGGCGACACGAAGCACAGATACGCAGTATTTT	CATSVVWATRSTDTQYF
TRBV4-2	NA	TRBJ2-7	NA	TGTGCCAGCAGCCAAGATCTTGGGGTAATGGGCGGGGGCCAATACGAGCAGTACTTC	CASSQDLGVMGGGQYEQYF
TRBV18	TRBD1	TRBJ1-1	NA	TGTGCCAGCTCTATGACAGGGGCGGGGGACACTGAAGCTTTCTTT	CASSMTGAGDTEAFF
TRBV30	NA	TRBJ1-2	NA	TGTGCCTGGAGTTCCCCCGACCAGGGCGGCGGGCCGCGGGGCTACACCTTC	CAWSSPDQGGGPRGYTF
TRBV19	NA	TRBJ2-2	few	TGTGCCAGTAGTCCCAGTTGGGGTCGGACCGGGGAGCTGTTTTTT	CASSPSWGRTGELFF
TRBV12-3/TRBV12-4	NA	TRBJ2-7	once	TGTGCCAGCAGTTTGGGGGTCACCTACGAGCAGTACTTC	CASSLGVTYEQYF
TRBV7-9	NA	TRBJ1-5	NA	TGTGCCAGCAGCTTCCCACAGGACAATCAGCCCCAGCATTTT	CASSFPQDNQPQHF
TRBV4-2	NA	TRBJ1-1	NA	TGTGCCAGCAGCCAAGACTCAAGCAACACTGAAGCTTTCTTT	CASSQDSSNTEAFF
TRBV18	NA	TRBJ2-7	NA	TGTGCCAGCTCCCCCGGGACCACTTCTTACGAGCAGTACTTC	CASSPGTTSYEQYF
TRBV7-3	NA	TRBJ2-4	NA	TGTGCCAGCAGCTCTCTACCGGGAGAGGGGGCTTTGTACTTC	CASSSLPGEGALYF
TRBV5-1	TRBD1	TRBJ2-7	NA	TGCGCCAGCAGCGTACAGGGGCCGCCCACCTACGAGCAGTACTTC	CASSVQGPPTYEQYF
TRBV14	NA	TRBJ2-2	NA	TGTGCCAGCAGCCAAATGGGACCAAGAAACACCGGGGAGCTGTTTTTT	CASSQMGPRNTGELFF
TRBV4-3	NA	TRBJ1-2	NA	TGCGCCAGCAGCCAAGATATCGGGGATACGCATAACTATGGCTACACCTTC	CASSQDIGDTHNYGYTF
TRBV5-6	NA	TRBJ1-5	once	TGTGCCAGCAGCACTGGCGGTTGGAGCAATCAGCCCCAGCATTTT	CASSTGGWSNQPQHF
TRBV9	NA	TRBJ1-1	NA	TGTGCCAGCAGCGTAGGGGCAGGTCTTGAAGCTTTCTTT	CASSVGAGLEAFF
TRBV6-5	NA	TRBJ1-1	few	TGTGCCAGCACTATGGGGGGTATGCTGGGCACTGAAGCTTTCTTT	CASTMGGMLGTEAFF
TRBV5-4	NA	TRBJ1-3	once	TGTGCCAGCAGCTTGTCAGGGACGGGAAACACCATATATTTT	CASSLSGTGNTIYF
TRBV7-2	NA	TRBJ2-7	NA	TGTGCCAGCAGCTTAGCTCTGGCGTACGAGCAGTACTTC	CASSLALAYEQYF
TRBV6-5	TRBD1	TRBJ1-1	NA	TGTGCGTCAGGGGGTCACACTGAAGCTTTCTTT	CASGGHTEAFF
TRBV10-3	NA	TRBJ1-1	once	TGTGCCATCAGAGACGAGGGTTACACTGAAGCTTTCTTT	CAIRDEGYTEAFF
TRBV18	NA	TRBJ2-3	NA	TGTGCCAGCTCACCCGACGGACTCACAGGGTCAGCGTCGTATTTT	CASSPDGLTGSASYF
TRBV2	TRBD1	TRBJ1-5	NA	TGTGCCAGCAGTGGACAGGGATTGAGTCAGCCCCAGCATTTT	CASSGQGLSQPQHF
TRBV21-1	NA	TRBJ2-7	NA	TGTGCCAGCAGCACTACAGGGCCCCATCGGTACGAGCAGTACTTC	CASSTTGPHRYEQYF
TRBV19	NA	TRBJ1-3	once	TGTGCCAGTAGTATGTCCCCAGGGACGTCGAGAAACACCATATATTTT	CASSMSPGTSRNTIYF
TRBV19	NA	TRBJ2-5	NA	TGTGCCAGTAGTATTAGGGGGGAGGAGACCCAGTACTTC	CASSIRGEETQYF
TRBV4-1	TRBD2	TRBJ2-5	NA	TGCGCCAGCAGCCAAGGACCGGGACTAGTACGGGAGACCCAGTACTTC	CASSQGPGLVRETQYF
TRBV2	TRBD1	TRBJ1-6	NA	TGTGCCAGCAGTGAAGCCAGGGGGCGGCCACCCCTCCACTTT	CASSEARGRPPLHF
TRBV27	NA	TRBJ1-1	NA	TGTGCCAGCAGTTTAGGGTTTGGGGGGAACACTGAAGCTTTCTTT	CASSLGFGGNTEAFF
TRBV7-9	TRBD2	TRBJ2-2	NA	TGTGCCAGCAGCGGGGGACTAGCCAGAACCGGGGAGCTGTTTTTT	CASSGGLARTGELFF
TRBV14	NA	TRBJ2-2	NA	TGTGCCAGCAGCCAAGTGGCGGAAAACGGGGAGCTGTTTTTT	CASSQVAENGELFF
TRBV27	NA	TRBJ1-1	NA	TGTGCCAGCAGTTTGGGAACAGGGTTGCCCACTGAAGCTTTCTTT	CASSLGTGLPTEAFF
TRBV5-1	TRBD1	TRBJ1-1	NA	TGCGCCAGCAGCTTGGATGGGACAGGGGGGATGAACACTGAAGCTTTCTTT	CASSLDGTGGMNTEAFF
TRBV5-6	TRBD1	TRBJ1-2	NA	TGTGCCAGCAGCTTGGGGACAGGGAAGTACTATGGCTACACCTTC	CASSLGTGKYYGYTF
TRBV4-3	TRBD2	TRBJ2-1	NA	TGCGCCAGCAGCCAAGGACTAGCCCCCTACAATGAGCAGTTCTTC	CASSQGLAPYNEQFF
TRBV20-1	TRBD1	TRBJ1-5	NA	TGCAGTGCTAGTGAGGGGGCGAATCAGCCCCAGCATTTT	CSASEGANQPQHF
TRBV7-2	NA	TRBJ2-3	NA	TGTGCCAGCAGCCCGGACTCCCGAACCACAGATACGCAGTATTTT	CASSPDSRTTDTQYF
TRBV11-2	TRBD1	TRBJ2-3	NA	TGTGCCAGCAGTTACCCGGACAGGGGGCAGGCAGATACGCAGTATTTT	CASSYPDRGQADTQYF
TRBV7-8	TRBD1	TRBJ1-2	NA	TGTGCCAGCAGCCCAGGGACAGGGGGCTTTGGCTACACCTTC	CASSPGTGGFGYTF
TRBV5-1	NA	TRBJ2-6	NA	TGCGCCAGCAGCTTTGAAGGTCCTGGGGCCAACGTCCTGACTTTC	CASSFEGPGANVLTF
TRBV25-1	NA	TRBJ2-2	NA	TGTGCCAGCAGTGGGCTAAGCAACACCGGGGAGCTGTTTTTT	CASSGLSNTGELFF
TRBV12-3/TRBV12-4	NA	TRBJ2-1	NA	TGTGCCAGCAGTCCGACTAGCAATGAGCAGTTCTTC	CASSPTSNEQFF
TRBV4-2	TRBD2	TRBJ2-2	NA	TGTGCCAGCAGCGAGACTAGCGAGTTCGCCGGGGAGCTGTTTTTT	CASSETSEFAGELFF
TRBV20-1	NA	TRBJ2-5	NA	TGCAGTGCTAGAGACAAGCAGACCCAGTACTTC	CSARDKQTQYF
TRBV5-6	NA	TRBJ1-5	NA	TGTGCCAGCAGCCCCGGGGGCGCTTATAGCAATCAGCCCCAGCATTTT	CASSPGGAYSNQPQHF
TRBV19	TRBD1	TRBJ1-5	NA	TGTGCCAGTAGTTCAGGACAGGGGTGGAAAGGCAATCAGCCCCAGCATTTT	CASSSGQGWKGNQPQHF
TRBV30	NA	TRBJ1-2	NA	TGTGCCTGGAGTGTAGCCGGGGGCGCGGGCTATGGCTACACCTTC	CAWSVAGGAGYGYTF
TRBV20-1	TRBD2	TRBJ2-3	NA	TGCAGTGCTAGTCGTAGCGGGGACACAGATACGCAGTATTTT	CSASRSGDTDTQYF
TRBV27	TRBD1	TRBJ1-1	NA	TGTGCCAGCAGCCCAGGCCGGGACAGGGCCCATAACACTGAAGCTTTCTTT	CASSPGRDRAHNTEAFF